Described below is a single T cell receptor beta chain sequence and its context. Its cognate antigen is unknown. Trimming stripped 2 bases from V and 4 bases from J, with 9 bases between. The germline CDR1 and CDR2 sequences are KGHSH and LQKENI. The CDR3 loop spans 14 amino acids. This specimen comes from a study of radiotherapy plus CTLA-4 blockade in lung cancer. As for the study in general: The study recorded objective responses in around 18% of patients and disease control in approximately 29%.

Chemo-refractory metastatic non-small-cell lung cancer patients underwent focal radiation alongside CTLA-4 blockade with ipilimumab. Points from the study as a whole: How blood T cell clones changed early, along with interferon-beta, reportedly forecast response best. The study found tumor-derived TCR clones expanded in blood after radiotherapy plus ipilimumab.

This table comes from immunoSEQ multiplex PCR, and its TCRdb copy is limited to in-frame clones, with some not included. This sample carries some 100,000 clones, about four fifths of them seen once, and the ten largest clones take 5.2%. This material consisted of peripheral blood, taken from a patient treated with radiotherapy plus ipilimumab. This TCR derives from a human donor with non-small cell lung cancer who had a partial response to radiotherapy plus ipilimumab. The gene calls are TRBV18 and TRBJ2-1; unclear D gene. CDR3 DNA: TGTGCCAGCTCACCAGGCAATACGTACAATGAGCAGTTCTTC. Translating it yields CASSPGNTYNEQFF.